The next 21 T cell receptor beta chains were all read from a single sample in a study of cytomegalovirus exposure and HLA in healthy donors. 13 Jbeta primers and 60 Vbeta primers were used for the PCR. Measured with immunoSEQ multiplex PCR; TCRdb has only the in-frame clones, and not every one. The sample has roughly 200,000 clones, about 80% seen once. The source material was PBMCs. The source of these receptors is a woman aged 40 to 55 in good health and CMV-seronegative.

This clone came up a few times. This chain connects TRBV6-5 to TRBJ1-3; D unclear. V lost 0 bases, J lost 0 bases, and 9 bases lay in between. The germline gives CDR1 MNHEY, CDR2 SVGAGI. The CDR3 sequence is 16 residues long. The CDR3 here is CASSYSSMASGNTIYF. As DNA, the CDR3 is TGTGCCAGCAGTTACTCGTCCATGGCCTCTGGAAACACCATATATTTT.

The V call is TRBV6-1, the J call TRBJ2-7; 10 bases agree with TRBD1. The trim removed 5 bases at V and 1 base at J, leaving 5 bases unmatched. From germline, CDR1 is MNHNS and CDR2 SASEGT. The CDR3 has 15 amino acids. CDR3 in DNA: TGTGCCAGCAGTTTGGGACAGGGGAGTTCCTACGAGCAGTACTTC. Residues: CASSLGQGSSYEQYF.

CDR3 nucleotide sequence: TGCAGTGCTGGGACAGGGTATGGCTACACCTTC. Translated: CSAGTGYGYTF. The chain uses TRBV20-1 and TRBJ1-2; 9 bases are shared with TRBD1. Germline-derived CDR1 and CDR2 are DFQATT and SNEGSKA (reference sequence). The ends lost 5 bases at V and 5 bases at J; junction bases unmatched: 0. The CDR3 contains 11 residues.

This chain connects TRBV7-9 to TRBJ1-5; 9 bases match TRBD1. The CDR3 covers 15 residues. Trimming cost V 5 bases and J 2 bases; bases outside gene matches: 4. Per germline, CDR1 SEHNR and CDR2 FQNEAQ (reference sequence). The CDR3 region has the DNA TGTGCCAGCAGCGCCTGGGACAGGGGCAATCAGCCCCAGCATTTT. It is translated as CASSAWDRGNQPQHF.

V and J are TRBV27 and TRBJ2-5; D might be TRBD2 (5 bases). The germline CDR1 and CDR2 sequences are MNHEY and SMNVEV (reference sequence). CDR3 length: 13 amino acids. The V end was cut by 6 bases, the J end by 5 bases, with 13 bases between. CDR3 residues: CASRPGIRETQYF. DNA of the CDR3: TGTGCCAGCAGACCCGGGATTAGGGAGACCCAGTACTTC.

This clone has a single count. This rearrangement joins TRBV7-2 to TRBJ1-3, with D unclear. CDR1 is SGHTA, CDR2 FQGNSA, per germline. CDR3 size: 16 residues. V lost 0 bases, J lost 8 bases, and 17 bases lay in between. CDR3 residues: CASSLANNSPGDTIYF. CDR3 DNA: TGTGCCAGCAGCTTAGCAAACAACTCCCCGGGAGACACCATATATTTT.

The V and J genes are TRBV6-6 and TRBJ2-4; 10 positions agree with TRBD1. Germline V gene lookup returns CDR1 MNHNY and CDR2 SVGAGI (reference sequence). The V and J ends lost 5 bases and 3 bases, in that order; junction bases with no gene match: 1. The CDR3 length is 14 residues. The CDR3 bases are TGTGCCAGCAGTCGGACAGGGGGCAAAAACATTCAGTACTTC. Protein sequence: CASSRTGGKNIQYF.

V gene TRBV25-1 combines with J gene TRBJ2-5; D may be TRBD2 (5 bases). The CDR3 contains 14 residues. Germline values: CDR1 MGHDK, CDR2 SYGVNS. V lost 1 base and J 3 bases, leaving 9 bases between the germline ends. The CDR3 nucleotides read TGTGCCAGCAGTGAATGGAGGTCTAAAGAGACCCAGTACTTC. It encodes CASSEWRSKETQYF.

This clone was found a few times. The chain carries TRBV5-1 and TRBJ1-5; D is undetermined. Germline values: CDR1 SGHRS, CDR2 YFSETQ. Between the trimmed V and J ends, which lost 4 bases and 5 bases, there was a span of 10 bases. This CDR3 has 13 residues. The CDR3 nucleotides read TGCGCCAGCAGCCCCTTCCCCGATCAGCCCCAGCATTTT. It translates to CASSPFPDQPQHF.

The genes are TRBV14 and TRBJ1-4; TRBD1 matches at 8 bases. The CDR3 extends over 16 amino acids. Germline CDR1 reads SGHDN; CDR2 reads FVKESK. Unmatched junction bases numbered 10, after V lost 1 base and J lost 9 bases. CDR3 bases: TGTGCCAGCAGCCAAGTCGGCGGACAGGGTCGAAAAAAACTGTTTTTT. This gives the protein CASSQVGGQGRKKLFF.

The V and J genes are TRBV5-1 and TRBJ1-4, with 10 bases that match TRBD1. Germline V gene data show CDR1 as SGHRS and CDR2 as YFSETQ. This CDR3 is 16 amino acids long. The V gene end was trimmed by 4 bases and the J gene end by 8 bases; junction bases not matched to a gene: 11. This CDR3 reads CASSPINRDRGEKLFF. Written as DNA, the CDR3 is TGCGCCAGCAGCCCGATAAACCGGGACAGGGGAGAAAAACTGTTTTTT.

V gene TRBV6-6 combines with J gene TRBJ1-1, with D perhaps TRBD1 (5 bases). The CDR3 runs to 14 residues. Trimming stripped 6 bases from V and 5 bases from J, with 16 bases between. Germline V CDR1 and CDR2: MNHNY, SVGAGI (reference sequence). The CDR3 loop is CASRGDQGRTEAFF. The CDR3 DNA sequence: TGTGCCAGCAGAGGAGACCAGGGAAGAACTGAAGCTTTCTTT.

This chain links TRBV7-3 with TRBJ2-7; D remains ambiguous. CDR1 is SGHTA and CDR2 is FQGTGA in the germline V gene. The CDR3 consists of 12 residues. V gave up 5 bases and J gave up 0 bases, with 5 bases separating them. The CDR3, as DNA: TGTGCCAGCAGCCCCCTCTCCTACGAGCAGTACTTC. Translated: CASSPLSYEQYF.

CDR3 sequence: CASSYFGGGGGYTF. CDR3 coding DNA: TGTGCCAGCAGTTACTTCGGGGGTGGAGGTGGCTACACCTTC. The chain recombines TRBV6-5 with TRBJ1-2; tentatively, D is TRBD1 (5 bases). Trimming took off 1 base at V and 7 bases at J, with 13 bases between the two ends. There are 14 residues in the CDR3. Germline lookup yields CDR1 MNHEY and CDR2 SVGAGI.

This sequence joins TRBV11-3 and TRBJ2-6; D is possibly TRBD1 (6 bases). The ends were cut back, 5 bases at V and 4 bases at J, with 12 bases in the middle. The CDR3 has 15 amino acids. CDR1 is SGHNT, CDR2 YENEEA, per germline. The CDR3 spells CASSQDRGGANVLTF. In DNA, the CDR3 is TGTGCCAGCAGCCAGGACAGAGGGGGGGCCAACGTCCTGACTTTC.

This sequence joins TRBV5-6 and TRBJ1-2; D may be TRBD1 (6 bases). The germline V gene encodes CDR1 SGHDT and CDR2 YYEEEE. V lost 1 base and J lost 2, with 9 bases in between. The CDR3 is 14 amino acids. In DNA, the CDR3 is TGTGCCAGCAGCTTGAGGGGGATAAACTATGGCTACACCTTC. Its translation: CASSLRGINYGYTF.

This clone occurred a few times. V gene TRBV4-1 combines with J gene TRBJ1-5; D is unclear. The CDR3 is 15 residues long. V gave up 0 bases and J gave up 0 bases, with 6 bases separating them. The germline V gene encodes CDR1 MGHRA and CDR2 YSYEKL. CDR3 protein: CASSQEPGSNQPQHF. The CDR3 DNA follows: TGCGCCAGCAGCCAAGAGCCGGGTAGCAATCAGCCCCAGCATTTT.

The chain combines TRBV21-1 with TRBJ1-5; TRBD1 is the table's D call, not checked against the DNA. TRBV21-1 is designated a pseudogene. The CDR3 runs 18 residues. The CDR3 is CASSQPDRGSGRNQPQHF. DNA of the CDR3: TGTGCCAGCAGTCAACCTGACAGGGGCTCCGGTAGGAATCAGCCCCAGCATTTT.

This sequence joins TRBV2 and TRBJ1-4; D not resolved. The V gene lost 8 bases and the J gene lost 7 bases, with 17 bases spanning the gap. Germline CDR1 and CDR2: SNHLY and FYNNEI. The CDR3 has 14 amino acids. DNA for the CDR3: TGTGCCAGCTCGGAGGGTATGCGAGCTGAAAAACTGTTTTTT. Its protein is CASSEGMRAEKLFF.

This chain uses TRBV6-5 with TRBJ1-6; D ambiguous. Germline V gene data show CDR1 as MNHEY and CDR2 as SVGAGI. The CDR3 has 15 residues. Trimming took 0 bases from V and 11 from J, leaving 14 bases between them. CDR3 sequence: CASSYSTGSVAPLHF. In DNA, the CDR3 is TGTGCCAGCAGTTACTCGACGGGGTCAGTTGCACCCCTCCACTTT.

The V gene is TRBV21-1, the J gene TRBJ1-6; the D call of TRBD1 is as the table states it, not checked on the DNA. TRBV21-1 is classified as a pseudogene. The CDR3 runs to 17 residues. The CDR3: CASSKVGTGLDNSPLHF. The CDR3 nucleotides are TGTGCCAGCAGCAAAGTCGGTACAGGGCTTGATAATTCACCCCTCCACTTT.